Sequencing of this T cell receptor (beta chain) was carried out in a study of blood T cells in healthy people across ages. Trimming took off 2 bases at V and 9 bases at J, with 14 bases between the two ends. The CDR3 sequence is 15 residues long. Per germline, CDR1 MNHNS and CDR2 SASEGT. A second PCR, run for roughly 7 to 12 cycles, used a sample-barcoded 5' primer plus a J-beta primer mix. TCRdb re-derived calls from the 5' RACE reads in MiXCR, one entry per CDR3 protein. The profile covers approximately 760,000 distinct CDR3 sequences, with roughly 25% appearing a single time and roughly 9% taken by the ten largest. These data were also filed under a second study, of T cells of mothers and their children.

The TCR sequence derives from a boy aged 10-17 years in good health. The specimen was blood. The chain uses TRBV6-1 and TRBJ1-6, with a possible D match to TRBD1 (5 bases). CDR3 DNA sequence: TGTGCCAGCAGTGAATTAGGCAGGGTTATTTCACCCCTCCACTTT. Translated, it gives CASSELGRVISPLHF.